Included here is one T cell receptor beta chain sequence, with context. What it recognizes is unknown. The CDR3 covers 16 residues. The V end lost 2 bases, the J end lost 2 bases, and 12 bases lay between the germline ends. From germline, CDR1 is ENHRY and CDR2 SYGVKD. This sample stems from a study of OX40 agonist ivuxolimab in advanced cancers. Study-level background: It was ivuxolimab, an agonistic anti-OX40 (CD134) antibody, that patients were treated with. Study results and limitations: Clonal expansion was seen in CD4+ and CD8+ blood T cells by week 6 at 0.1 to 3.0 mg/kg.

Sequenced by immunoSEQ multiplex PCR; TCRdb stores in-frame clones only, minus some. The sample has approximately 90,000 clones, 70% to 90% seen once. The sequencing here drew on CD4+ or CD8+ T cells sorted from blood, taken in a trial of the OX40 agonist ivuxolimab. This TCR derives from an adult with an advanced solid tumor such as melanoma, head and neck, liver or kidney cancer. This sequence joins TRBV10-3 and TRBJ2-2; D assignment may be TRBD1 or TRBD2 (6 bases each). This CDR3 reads CAISEVGGYNTGELFF. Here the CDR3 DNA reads TGTGCCATCAGTGAGGTGGGGGGCTATAACACCGGGGAGCTGTTTTTT.